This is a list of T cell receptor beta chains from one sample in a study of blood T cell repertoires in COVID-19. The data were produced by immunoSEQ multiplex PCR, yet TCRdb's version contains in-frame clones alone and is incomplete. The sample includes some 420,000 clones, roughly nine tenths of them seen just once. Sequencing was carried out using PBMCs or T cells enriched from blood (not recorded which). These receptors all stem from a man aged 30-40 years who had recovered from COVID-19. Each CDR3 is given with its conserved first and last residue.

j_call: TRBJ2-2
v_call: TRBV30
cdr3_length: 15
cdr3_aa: CAWSPGTGGTGELFF

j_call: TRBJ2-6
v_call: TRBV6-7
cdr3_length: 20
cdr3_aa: CASSILPRTGSSSGANVLTF

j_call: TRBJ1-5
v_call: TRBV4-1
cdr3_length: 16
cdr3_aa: CASSQGRAYSNQPQHF

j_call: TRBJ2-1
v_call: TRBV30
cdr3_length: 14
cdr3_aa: CAWSAGTGGHEQFF

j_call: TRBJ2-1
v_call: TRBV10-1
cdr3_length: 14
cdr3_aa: CACWGTSGENEQFF

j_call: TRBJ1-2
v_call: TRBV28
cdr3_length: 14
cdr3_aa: CASRPPGRTYGYTF

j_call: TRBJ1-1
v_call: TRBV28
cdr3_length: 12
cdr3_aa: CASSTGFTEAFF

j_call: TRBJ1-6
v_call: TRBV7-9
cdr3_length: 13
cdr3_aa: CASSSDRVAPLHF

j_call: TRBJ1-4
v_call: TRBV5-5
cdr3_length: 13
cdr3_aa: CASSAGNYEKLFF

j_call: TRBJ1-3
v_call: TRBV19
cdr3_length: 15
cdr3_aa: CASSDPAGSGNTIYF

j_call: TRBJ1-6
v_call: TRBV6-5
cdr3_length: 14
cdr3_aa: CASSGQGVGSPLHF

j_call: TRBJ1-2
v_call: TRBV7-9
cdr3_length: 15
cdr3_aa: CASSLSLNQIYGYTF

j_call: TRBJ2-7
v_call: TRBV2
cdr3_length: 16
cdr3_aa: CAIPEIGTSGNYEQYF

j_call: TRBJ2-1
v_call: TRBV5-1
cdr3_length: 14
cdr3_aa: CASSLEAGYNEQFF

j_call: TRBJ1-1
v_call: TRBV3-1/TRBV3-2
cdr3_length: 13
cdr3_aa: CASSQVRNTEAFF

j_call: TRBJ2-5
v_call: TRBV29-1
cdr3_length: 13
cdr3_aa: CSAHRGAEETQYF

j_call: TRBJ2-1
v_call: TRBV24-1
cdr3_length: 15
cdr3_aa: CATSDPWQGENEQFF

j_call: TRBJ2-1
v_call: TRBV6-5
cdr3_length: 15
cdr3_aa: CASSYGSGGDNEQFF

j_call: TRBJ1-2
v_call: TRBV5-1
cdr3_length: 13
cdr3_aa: CASSFGTDSGYTF

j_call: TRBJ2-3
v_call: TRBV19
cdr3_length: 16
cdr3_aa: CASSIGRVAPPDTQYF

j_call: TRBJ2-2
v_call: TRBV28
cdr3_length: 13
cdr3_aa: CASSLGLSGELFF

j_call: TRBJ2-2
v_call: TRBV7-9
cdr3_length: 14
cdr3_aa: CASMDREVAGELFF

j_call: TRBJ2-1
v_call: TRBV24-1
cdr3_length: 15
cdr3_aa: CATSDLPGGHNEQFF

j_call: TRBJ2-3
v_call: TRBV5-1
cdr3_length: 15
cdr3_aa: CASSFSMSSTDTQYF

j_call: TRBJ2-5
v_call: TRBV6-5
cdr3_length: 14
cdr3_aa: CASSYSRSQETQYF

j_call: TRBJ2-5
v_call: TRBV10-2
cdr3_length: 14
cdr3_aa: CASSGLAGGQPQYF